What follows describes a single T cell receptor (beta chain). What it binds is unknown. This record belongs to a study of post-analysis software for immune sequencing data. Turning to the study itself: The patients showed relapsing-remitting, secondary progressive and progressive-relapsing multiple sclerosis courses. The study, taken as a whole, reports: With F measure, samples from one preparation batch clustered together strongly. Controls showed lower frequencies than patients for five TRBV segments, and TRBV5-6, TRBV5-1 and TRBV20-1 were among these. Significantly decreased normalized Chao1 diversity was recorded for multiple sclerosis patients relative to controls.

The CDR3 has 12 residues. The V and J ends lost 8 bases and 0 bases respectively, with 9 bases between them. The germline V gene encodes CDR1 DFQATT and CDR2 SNEGSKA (reference sequence). Libraries were made from TCR beta cDNA, and they carried unique molecular identifiers. T cells, about 0.95 to 11 million of them, yielded approximately 500,000 cDNA molecules. TCRdb independently ran MiXCR on the PCR reads; one entry per CDR3 protein. The data contain some 800,000 distinct CDR3 sequences, around 45% of them singletons. The receptor comes from a girl aged 5 to 17 with multiple sclerosis. The chain links TRBV20-1 to TRBJ2-3; a possible D gene is TRBD1 (5 bases). What was sequenced was blood. The CDR3 nucleotides read TGCAGTTGGGGCAGTAGCACAGATACGCAGTATTTT. Its translation: CSWGSSTDTQYF.